The 20 T cell receptor beta chains listed next were all sequenced from one sample in a study of blood T cell repertoires in COVID-19. Sequenced by immunoSEQ multiplex PCR; TCRdb stores in-frame clones only, minus some. The sample yields 200,000 to 250,000 clones, 86% seen once. Sequenced material: peripheral blood. These receptor sequences come from a woman between 45 and 60 years old with COVID-19, enrolled during active disease.

This clone was observed a handful of times. The chain uses TRBV6-6 and TRBJ2-1, with D unclear. This CDR3 spans 13 amino acids. V was pared by 7 bases and J by 1 base, with 8 bases between. CDR1 is MNHNY, CDR2 SVGAGI, per germline (reference sequence). DNA of the CDR3: TGTGCCAGCACCCAGTGGTCCTACAATGAGCAGTTCTTC. Translation: CASTQWSYNEQFF.

The V gene is TRBV28, the J gene TRBJ1-3, with D hard to call. The germline CDR1 and CDR2 sequences are MDHEN and SYDVKM. The CDR3 is 13 residues long. Deletions cut 6 bases from V and 2 bases from J, with 8 bases between. CDR3 residues: CASSLRPGNTIYF. The CDR3 DNA follows: TGTGCCAGCAGCCTCCGTCCTGGAAACACCATATATTTT.

The V call is TRBV7-3, the J call TRBJ2-3; D possibly corresponds to TRBD2 (5 bases). The CDR3 is made up of 13 amino acids. CDR1 and CDR2 (germline): SGHTA, FQGTGA. The V and J ends lost 3 bases and 12 bases respectively, with 16 bases between them. The CDR3 sequence is CASSLRGIMPQYF. The CDR3 coding sequence is TGTGCCAGCAGCTTGAGAGGGATCATGCCCCAGTATTTT.

This clone was observed a handful of times. V and J are TRBV6-5 and TRBJ1-2; D may be TRBD1 (6 bases). The V gene lost 4 bases and the J gene lost 4 bases, with 13 bases spanning the gap. Per the germline V gene, CDR1 is MNHEY and CDR2 is SVGAGI. This CDR3 region has 14 residues. CDR3 in amino acids: CASSSKGGSYGYTF. The CDR3 DNA sequence: TGTGCCAGCAGTTCCAAGGGGGGGAGCTATGGCTACACCTTC.

This chain links TRBV2 with TRBJ2-1, with 8 bases that match TRBD1. The CDR3 runs 16 residues. V was clipped by 1 base and J by 4 bases; unmatched bases: 6. Germline V gives CDR1 SNHLY, CDR2 FYNNEI. The CDR3 nucleotides are TGTGCCAGCAGTGAAGTAGGGACAGGTCTATACAATGAGCAGTTCTTC. Translation gives CASSEVGTGLYNEQFF. Combining the CDR3 with reference TRBV2 and TRBJ2-1 gives the whole variable domain EPEVTQTPSHQVTQMGQEVILRCVPISNHLYFYWYRQILGQKVEFLVSFYNNEISEKSEIFDDQFSVERPDGSNFTLKIRSTKLEDSAMYFCASSEVGTGLYNEQFFGPGTRLTVL.

The J gene is TRBJ2-7, the V gene TRBV12-5, with D hard to call. CDR1 is LGHNT and CDR2 is FRNRAP in the germline V gene. The CDR3 sequence is 12 residues long. V lost 0 bases to trimming and J lost 7 bases, with 7 bases between them. The CDR3 nucleotides read TGTGCTAGTGGTTTGGTGCGTACGGAGCAGTACTTC. It encodes CASGLVRTEQYF.

The J gene is TRBJ2-7, the V gene TRBV1; TRBD1, the D gene given by the table, was not confirmed from the DNA. TRBV1 is flagged as a pseudogene. The CDR3 consists of 13 residues. The CDR3 region has the DNA TGCACCAACTTATGGGACACCGCCTACGAGCAGTACGTC. This gives the protein CTNLWDTAYEQYV.

The chain employs TRBV18 and TRBJ2-2; tentative D call: TRBD2 (5 bases). CDR3 size: 14 residues. Germline V gene data show CDR1 as KGHSH and CDR2 as LQKENI. Trimming removed 2 bases from V and 6 bases from J, with 10 bases in between. Here the CDR3 reads CASSPNGDAGELFF. The CDR3, as DNA: TGTGCCAGCTCACCAAACGGGGATGCCGGGGAGCTGTTTTTT.

This clone was detected only once. The chain links TRBV7-2 to TRBJ1-1; D call uncertain. V lost 5 bases and J 3 bases, leaving 4 bases between the germline ends. This CDR3 is 11 amino acids long. Germline lookup yields CDR1 SGHTA and CDR2 FQGNSA. The CDR3 spells CASSLYTEAFF. CDR3 in DNA: TGTGCCAGCAGCCTTTACACTGAAGCTTTCTTT.

This clone has just a few counts. The chain employs TRBV18 and TRBJ1-5; D remains ambiguous. Germline V gene data show CDR1 as KGHSH and CDR2 as LQKENI. The length of the CDR3 is 13 residues. V was cut by 2 bases and J by 7 bases, with 9 bases left in between. CDR3 nucleotides: TGTGCCAGCTCACCAGCGGGAGAACAGCCCCAGCATTTT. Its translation is CASSPAGEQPQHF. Drawing the rest from reference TRBV18 and TRBJ1-5, the complete variable domain is NAGVMQNPRHLVRRRGQEARLRCSPMKGHSHVYWYRQLPEEGLKFMVYLQKENIIDESGMPKERFSAEFPKEGPSILRIQQVVRGDSAAYFCASSPAGEQPQHFGDGTRLSIL.

This clone was seen a single time. This sequence joins TRBV7-3 and TRBJ1-5; D is ambiguous. Germline lookup yields CDR1 SGHTA and CDR2 FQGTGA. The CDR3 is 13 amino acids. Trimming shortened V by 4 bases and J by 6 bases, and 10 bases separated the two germline ends. This chain's CDR3 is CASSSHRGQPQHF. The CDR3 DNA reads TGTGCCAGCAGCTCCCACCGGGGTCAGCCCCAGCATTTT.

This clone was found a few times. The chain carries TRBV12-3 or TRBV12-4 and TRBJ2-1; 7 nucleotides agree with TRBD1. Trimming at V came to 7 bases and at J to 8 bases, leaving 8 bases not matched to a gene. This CDR3 is built from 13 residues. The chain's CDR3 is CASNDRVGDEQFF. The CDR3 nucleotides read TGTGCCAGCAATGACAGGGTAGGGGATGAGCAGTTCTTC.

This rearrangement joins TRBV29-1 to TRBJ2-1; D not resolved. Germline CDR1 is SQVTM and CDR2 is ANQGSEA. V was cut by 6 bases and J by 3 bases, with 12 bases left in between. The CDR3 runs to 13 residues. CDR3 in amino acids: CSVTTINYNEQFF. CDR3 nucleotide sequence: TGCAGCGTAACTACAATTAACTACAATGAGCAGTTCTTC.

J is TRBJ2-1 and V is TRBV13; D possibly corresponds to TRBD2 (7 bases). Germline values: CDR1 PRHDT, CDR2 FYEKMQ (reference sequence). Deletions cut 3 bases from V and 7 bases from J, with 16 bases between. The CDR3 contains 15 residues. The CDR3 spells CASSLGGASANEQFF. The CDR3 DNA reads TGTGCCAGCAGCTTGGGGGGGGCCTCAGCAAATGAGCAGTTCTTC.

This clone has a single count. This chain links TRBV5-1 with TRBJ2-5, with a weak D call TRBD2 (5 bases). V was clipped by 0 bases and J by 7 bases, with 10 bases between them. The CDR3 length is 13 residues. Germline CDR1 reads SGHRS; CDR2 reads YFSETQ. Here the CDR3 DNA reads TGCGCCAGCAGCTTGGGGGAGAAGGGGACCCAGTACTTC. Translating it yields CASSLGEKGTQYF.

This chain connects TRBV5-1 to TRBJ2-1, with TRBD2 identical over 11 bases. The CDR3 contains 18 residues. Germline values: CDR1 SGHRS, CDR2 YFSETQ. V lost 0 bases to trimming and J lost 10 bases; unmatched junction nucleotides: 15. CDR3 in DNA: TGCGCCAGCAGCTTGGCCGGTAGTCGTTTACTAGCGGGGGCCGAGCAGTTCTTC. It codes for CASSLAGSRLLAGAEQFF.

The chain links TRBV24-1 to TRBJ1-2; TRBD1 aligns across 8 bases. V lost 4 bases, J lost 2 bases, and 2 bases stayed unmatched. Per the germline V gene, CDR1 is KGHDR and CDR2 is SFDVKD. The CDR3 consists of 14 residues. The CDR3: CATSDDRGNYGYTF. The CDR3 DNA reads as TGTGCCACCAGTGACGACAGGGGAAACTATGGCTACACCTTC.

This clone is a singleton in its sample. This sequence joins TRBV24-1 and TRBJ1-4; tentatively, D is TRBD1 (5 bases). The V gene lost 3 bases and the J gene lost 5 bases, with 12 bases spanning the gap. This CDR3 has 15 amino acids. CDR1 and CDR2 from the germline V gene are KGHDR and SFDVKD. This CDR3 is CATSDAGTPNEKLFF. CDR3 nucleotide sequence: TGTGCCACCAGTGATGCGGGGACTCCCAATGAAAAACTGTTTTTT.

This clone has a handful of counts. The chain has TRBV11-1 and TRBJ1-2; 10 bases align to TRBD1. Germline CDR1 is SGHAT and CDR2 is FQDESV (reference sequence). CDR3 length: 14 residues. J lost 5 bases, V lost 3 bases, and 3 bases had no gene match. The CDR3 nucleotides read TGTGCCAGCAGCTTCCGGACAGGGGGGTATGGCTACACCTTC. It codes for CASSFRTGGYGYTF.

The gene calls are TRBV4-3 and TRBJ1-1, with D unresolved. V was pared by 1 base and J by 10 bases, with 13 bases between. CDR3 length equals 13 residues. Germline values: CDR1 LGHNA, CDR2 YSLEER. The CDR3 region has the DNA TGCGCCAGCAGCCAAGCCTTATCCGTGGCAGCTTTCTTT. This gives the protein CASSQALSVAAFF.